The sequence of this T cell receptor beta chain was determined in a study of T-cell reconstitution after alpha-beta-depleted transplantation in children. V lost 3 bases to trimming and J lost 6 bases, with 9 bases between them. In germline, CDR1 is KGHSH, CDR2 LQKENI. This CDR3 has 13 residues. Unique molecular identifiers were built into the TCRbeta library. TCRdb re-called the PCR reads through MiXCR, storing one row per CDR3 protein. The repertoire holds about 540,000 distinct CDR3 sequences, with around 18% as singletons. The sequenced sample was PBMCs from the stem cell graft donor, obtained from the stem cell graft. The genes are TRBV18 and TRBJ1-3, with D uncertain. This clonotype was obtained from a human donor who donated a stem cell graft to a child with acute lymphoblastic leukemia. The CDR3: CASSPAQANTIYF. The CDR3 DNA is TGTGCCAGCTCACCTGCCCAGGCAAACACCATATATTTT.